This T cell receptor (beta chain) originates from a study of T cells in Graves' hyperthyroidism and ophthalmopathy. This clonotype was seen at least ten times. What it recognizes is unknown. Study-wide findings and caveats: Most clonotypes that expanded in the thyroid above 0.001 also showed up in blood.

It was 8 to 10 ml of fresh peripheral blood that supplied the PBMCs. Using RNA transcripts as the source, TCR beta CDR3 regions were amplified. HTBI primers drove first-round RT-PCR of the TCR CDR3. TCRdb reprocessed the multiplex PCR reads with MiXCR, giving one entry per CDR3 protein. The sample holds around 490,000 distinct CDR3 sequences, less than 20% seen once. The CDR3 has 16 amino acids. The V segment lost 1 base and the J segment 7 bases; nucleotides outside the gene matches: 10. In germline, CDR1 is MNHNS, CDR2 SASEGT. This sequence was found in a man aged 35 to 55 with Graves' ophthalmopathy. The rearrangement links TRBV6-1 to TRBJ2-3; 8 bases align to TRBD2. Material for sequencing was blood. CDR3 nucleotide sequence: TGTGCCAGCAGTGAAGTCGCTAGCGGGCGACAGAATACGCAGTATTTT. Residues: CASSEVASGRQNTQYF.